Presented here are 14 T cell receptor beta chains from one specimen sequenced in a study of blood T cell repertoires in COVID-19. Assay used: immunoSEQ multiplex PCR; TCRdb lists only in-frame clones, some missing. This sample yields over 130,000 clones, of which approximately 86% are seen a single time; more than 3% belongs to the top ten. The specimen sequenced was peripheral blood. Every receptor here comes from a man between 65 and 79 years old with acute or convalescent COVID-19.

This chain links TRBV30 with TRBJ2-7, with 8 bases that match TRBD2. The J segment lost 5 bases and the V segment lost 3 bases, leaving 6 bases of the junction unmatched. This CDR3 has 13 amino acids. CDR1 is GTSNPN and CDR2 is SVGIG in the germline V gene (reference sequence). The CDR3 here is CAWRREGRNEQYF. The CDR3 DNA is TGTGCCTGGAGACGGGAGGGCCGGAACGAGCAGTACTTC.

This sequence joins TRBV5-4 and TRBJ2-5; 7 bases line up with TRBD2. The CDR3 runs 16 residues. The V segment lost 0 bases and the J segment 2 bases; nucleotides outside the gene matches: 7. In germline, CDR1 is SGHNT, CDR2 YYREEE (reference sequence). The CDR3 coding sequence is TGTGCCAGCAGCTTGGGGGGGGGACGGGTGCAAGAGACCCAGTACTTC. This encodes CASSLGGGRVQETQYF.

The rearrangement links TRBV6-5 to TRBJ2-5, with D perhaps TRBD2 (6 bases). Trimming pared 6 bases from V and 1 base from J, leaving 15 bases between. CDR1 and CDR2 (germline): MNHEY, SVGAGI. This CDR3 contains 15 residues. CDR3 amino acids: CASRPTLARQETQYF. CDR3 nucleotides: TGTGCCAGCAGACCCACTCTAGCGCGCCAAGAGACCCAGTACTTC.

V usage is TRBV6-4 and J usage is TRBJ1-6; unclear D gene. The V end was cut by 4 bases, the J end by 7 bases, with 8 bases between. Germline CDR1 is MRHNA and CDR2 is SNTAGT. The CDR3 is 13 residues long. For the CDR3, the DNA is TGTGCCAGCAGTGTGGAACTAAATTCACCCCTCCACTTT. Translated, it gives CASSVELNSPLHF.

This sequence joins TRBV28 and TRBJ2-1; D uncertain. Between the trimmed V and J ends, which lost 3 bases and 3 bases, there was a span of 12 bases. The CDR3 extends over 15 amino acids. Germline V CDR1 and CDR2: MDHEN, SYDVKM. CDR3 nucleotides: TGTGCCAGCAGTTTCCCGCGGAAATTCTACAATGAGCAGTTCTTC. Its translation is CASSFPRKFYNEQFF.

The V gene is TRBV18, the J gene TRBJ2-5; D is perhaps TRBD2 (6 bases). This CDR3 region has 13 residues. Trimming cost V 4 bases and J 1 base, with 7 bases left between them. Germline V gives CDR1 KGHSH, CDR2 LQKENI. CDR3 residues: CASSRTTQETQYF. DNA of the CDR3: TGTGCCAGCTCACGGACTACCCAAGAGACCCAGTACTTC. Full variable domain (outside the CDR3, taken from reference TRBV18 and TRBJ2-5): NAGVMQNPRHLVRRRGQEARLRCSPMKGHSHVYWYRQLPEEGLKFMVYLQKENIIDESGMPKERFSAEFPKEGPSILRIQQVVRGDSAAYFCASSRTTQETQYFGPGTRLLVL.

This clone was picked up one time. V usage is TRBV30 and J usage is TRBJ1-2; D is uncertain. The ends were cut back, 2 bases at V and 2 bases at J, with 6 bases in the middle. Germline loops: CDR1 GTSNPN, CDR2 SVGIG (reference sequence). The CDR3 length is 12 residues. The CDR3 sequence is CAWSILNYGYTF. The CDR3 nucleotides are TGTGCCTGGAGTATCCTGAACTATGGCTACACCTTC.

This clone has only one observation. The chain recombines TRBV6-1 with TRBJ1-2, with no clear D. The germline V and J ends were trimmed by 1 base and 4 bases, with 16 bases remaining between them. CDR3 length equals 16 residues. CDR1 and CDR2 (germline): MNHNS, SASEGT. The CDR3 protein is CASSEGWAVSSYGYTF. The CDR3 DNA sequence: TGTGCCAGCAGTGAAGGATGGGCAGTCTCAAGCTATGGCTACACCTTC.

The sample holds one count of this clone. The CDR3 reads CASSLGPGGAVYEQYF. In nucleotides, the CDR3 is TGCGCCAGCAGCTTGGGCCCAGGGGGCGCGGTCTACGAGCAGTACTTC. The chain has TRBV5-1 and TRBJ2-7; TRBD1 matches at 8 bases. The germline V gene has CDR1 SGHRS and CDR2 YFSETQ. Trimming cost V 0 bases and J 3 bases; bases outside gene matches: 8. The length of the CDR3 is 16 residues.

The rearrangement uses TRBV5-6 and TRBJ2-3, with no clear D. This CDR3 has 15 amino acids. Germline V gene lookup returns CDR1 SGHDT and CDR2 YYEEEE. V lost 0 bases and J lost 0, with 8 bases in between. The CDR3 region has the DNA TGTGCCAGCAGCTTGGGCGGCGGTAGCACAGATACGCAGTATTTT. Translated: CASSLGGGSTDTQYF.

V and J are TRBV29-1 and TRBJ2-3, with a possible D match to TRBD1 (5 bases). The V end was cut by 3 bases, the J end by 1 base, with 5 bases between. Looked up from germline, CDR1 is SQVTM and CDR2 is ANQGSEA. This CDR3 region has 12 residues. The CDR3 DNA reads as TGCAGCGTTGAGACAGGCACAGATACGCAGTATTTT. Protein product: CSVETGTDTQYF.

V gene TRBV11-2 combines with J gene TRBJ2-5; D perhaps matches TRBD2 (6 bases). The ends were cut back, 5 bases at V and 3 bases at J, with 13 bases in the middle. Germline CDR1 is SGHAT and CDR2 is FQNNGV. The CDR3 is made up of 14 amino acids. CDR3 DNA: TGTGCCAGCAGCCCGACGGGAGCCAAAGAGACCCAGTACTTC. It is translated as CASSPTGAKETQYF.

The chain uses TRBV15 and TRBJ2-3, with 10 positions matching TRBD2. This CDR3 contains 15 residues. Germline CDR1 LNHNV, CDR2 YYDKDF (reference sequence). With V trimmed by 6 bases and J by 0 bases, 3 bases remained unmatched. The CDR3 bases are TGTGCCACCAGTACTAGCGGGGTTAGCACAGATACGCAGTATTTT. Residues: CATSTSGVSTDTQYF.

This chain connects TRBV5-8 to TRBJ1-2; D call uncertain. Trimming shortened V by 5 bases and J by 4 bases, and 12 bases separated the two germline ends. Germline V gene sequence: CDR1 SGHTS, CDR2 YDEGEE. The CDR3 loop spans 13 amino acids. CDR3 loop: CASRPPGSYGYTF. The CDR3 DNA sequence: TGTGCCAGCAGACCTCCGGGGAGCTATGGCTACACCTTC.